This T cell receptor (beta chain) was sequenced for a study of regulatory T cells in long-lasting Graves disease. Overall study findings and caveats: Persistent patients had more shared public clonotypes (around 2,700) than new patients (approximately 920).

A note on this clonotype: Its antigen is undetermined.

Noted time point: persistent/refractory GD, antithyroid drugs over 5 years with positive TRAb. The TCR library was prepared using RNA isolated from PBMCs. The CDR3 length is 18 residues. Trimming cost V 1 base and J 1 base; bases outside gene matches: 10. The TCR beta library used iRepertoire HTBI primers with Arm-PCR amplification of CDR3. TCRdb reprocessed the multiplex PCR reads with MiXCR, giving one entry per CDR3 protein. The sample comprises 300,000 to 500,000 distinct CDR3 sequences, 20% to 25% of which are singletons, and less than 25% rests with the top ten. This clonotype was obtained from a female donor with Graves disease. The V gene is TRBV12-3 or TRBV12-4, the J gene TRBJ2-3, with 8 bases lining up with TRBD2. The sample was peripheral blood mononuclear cells (PBMCs), taken when the disease was refractory, from a patient treated with antithyroid drugs. The CDR3 nucleotides read TGTGCCAGCAGTTTAGGAGCAGGTCGGGAGGGAGGCACAGATACGCAGTATTTT. Translated: CASSLGAGREGGTDTQYF.